Presented here are 28 T cell receptor beta chains from one specimen sequenced in a study of blood T cell repertoires in COVID-19. Sequenced by immunoSEQ multiplex PCR; TCRdb stores in-frame clones only, minus some. The sample holds approximately 25,000 clones, around 70% seen once. Material for sequencing was peripheral blood. These receptors were obtained from an elderly woman with acute or convalescent COVID-19.

This chain joins TRBV7-2 and TRBJ2-5; 9 bases agree with TRBD2. This CDR3 comprises 14 residues. CDR1 is SGHTA and CDR2 is FQGNSA in the germline V gene. V lost 2 bases to trimming and J lost 4 bases; unmatched junction nucleotides: 2. CDR3 nucleotide sequence: TGTGCCAGCAGCTTAAATAGCGGGAGAGAGACCCAGTACTTC. This gives the protein CASSLNSGRETQYF.

The chain has TRBV29-1 and TRBJ2-5, with D possibly TRBD1 on 5 matching bases. Trimming cost V 1 base and J 3 bases, with 12 bases left between them. The CDR3 runs to 14 residues. Germline V lookup: CDR1 SQVTM, CDR2 ANQGSEA. CDR3 nucleotides: TGCAGCGTTGAAGTACCAAGGGGCGAAGAGACCCAGTACTTC. Its translation: CSVEVPRGEETQYF.

This sequence joins TRBV7-2 and TRBJ1-5; D gene unclear. This CDR3 is built from 13 residues. The germline V gene encodes CDR1 SGHTA and CDR2 FQGNSA. Trimming removed 0 bases at V and 7 bases at J, with 7 bases between. This CDR3 is CASSLAPVQPQHF. Written as DNA, the CDR3 is TGTGCCAGCAGCTTAGCCCCGGTGCAGCCCCAGCATTTT. The variable domain in full, with the rest retrieved from reference TRBV7-2 and TRBJ1-5, is GAGVSQSPSNKVTEKGKDVELRCDPISGHTALYWYRQSLGQGLEFLIYFQGNSAPDKSGLPSDRFSAERTGGSVSTLTIQRTQQEDSAVYLCASSLAPVQPQHFGDGTRLSIL.

This clone was counted once. Other DNA sequences in the same sample also yield this CDR3. The chain is built from TRBV11-2 and TRBJ2-3; possibly TRBD2 for D (5 bases). From germline, CDR1 is SGHAT and CDR2 FQNNGV. The CDR3 spans 14 residues. The V gene lost 1 base and the J gene lost 0 bases, with 5 bases spanning the gap. CDR3 coding DNA: TGTGCCAGCAGCTTAGGGACTAGCACAGATACGCAGTATTTT. Its translation: CASSLGTSTDTQYF.

V is TRBV9 and J is TRBJ2-7; possibly TRBD1 for D (6 bases). Trimming took off 0 bases at V and 7 bases at J, with 14 bases between the two ends. The CDR3 has 14 amino acids. CDR1 is SGDLS and CDR2 is YYNGEE in the germline V gene. The CDR3 sequence is CASSVVPSRGEQYF. Written as DNA, the CDR3 is TGTGCCAGCAGCGTAGTCCCCTCGAGGGGGGAGCAGTACTTC.

This chain connects TRBV9 to TRBJ2-7, with 7 nucleotides matching TRBD2. Per germline, CDR1 SGDLS and CDR2 YYNGEE. This CDR3 contains 15 residues. V trimming: 0 bases; J trimming: 3 bases; junction bases outside the gene matches: 6. In DNA form, the CDR3 reads TGTGCCAGCAGCGTAGACTGGGGGAGGGGCTACGAGCAGTACTTC. Translation: CASSVDWGRGYEQYF.

The J gene is TRBJ2-3, the V gene TRBV5-1, with TRBD1 identical over 7 bases. The CDR3 runs to 15 residues. Germline V gives CDR1 SGHRS, CDR2 YFSETQ. V trimming: 1 base; J trimming: 1 base; junction bases outside the gene matches: 3. CDR3: CASSLLGTGTDTQYF. The CDR3 DNA is TGCGCCAGCAGCTTGCTCGGGACAGGCACAGATACGCAGTATTTT.

This clone was seen repeatedly, ten times or more. The V call is TRBV18, the J call TRBJ1-1; possibly TRBD1 for D (5 bases). V dropped 6 bases and J dropped 7 bases, with 15 bases sitting between them. Germline V CDR1 and CDR2: KGHSH, LQKENI. The CDR3 sequence is 13 residues long. The chain's CDR3 is CASSGTAGVEAFF. The CDR3 nucleotides are TGTGCCAGCTCGGGAACGGCGGGGGTTGAAGCTTTCTTT.

This rearrangement joins TRBV5-5 to TRBJ2-7; TRBD2 is a possible D gene (5 bases). The CDR3 length is 14 residues. The V and J ends lost 2 bases and 2 bases respectively, with 11 bases between them. Per germline, CDR1 SGHKS and CDR2 YYEKEE (reference sequence). The CDR3, as DNA: TGTGCCAGCAGCTTTGACGCCGGGACCTACGAGCAGTACTTC. Residues: CASSFDAGTYEQYF. Together with reference TRBV5-5 and TRBJ2-7, the CDR3 gives the full variable domain: DAGVTQSPTHLIKTRGQQVTLRCSPISGHKSVSWYQQVLGQGPQFIFQYYEKEERGRGNFPDRFSARQFPNYSSELNVNALLLGDSALYLCASSFDAGTYEQYFGPGTRLTVT.

This clone is a singleton in its sample. V is TRBV27 and J is TRBJ2-7; 12 nucleotides match TRBD1. Germline V CDR1 and CDR2: MNHEY, SMNVEV (reference sequence). Trimming took 8 bases from V and 10 from J; bases not matched to a gene: 6. The CDR3 loop spans 12 amino acids. The CDR3 spells CASGTGGAEQYF. CDR3 in DNA: TGTGCCAGCGGGACAGGGGGCGCAGAACAGTACTTC.

This chain connects TRBV7-3 to TRBJ2-6, with D tentatively TRBD2 (5 bases). The CDR3 has 16 residues. V lost 5 bases and J 1 base, leaving 12 bases between the germline ends. Germline values: CDR1 SGHTA, CDR2 FQGTGA. The CDR3 DNA is TGTGCCAGCAGCCCAAGCCGGGGATCTGGGGCCAACGTCCTGACTTTC. It translates to CASSPSRGSGANVLTF.

The V call is TRBV7-2, the J call TRBJ2-2, with 9 bases fitting TRBD2. The CDR3 runs 16 residues. Germline CDR1 is SGHTA and CDR2 is FQGNSA. Germline trimming cut 5 bases from V and 5 bases from J; bases unmatched to any gene: 9. Here the CDR3 DNA reads TGTGCCAGCAGCCCCCGTGCGGGAGGGACGACCGGGGAGCTGTTTTTT. Translating gives CASSPRAGGTTGELFF.

The gene calls are TRBV15 and TRBJ2-3, with D perhaps TRBD1 (6 bases). Germline V gives CDR1 LNHNV, CDR2 YYDKDF (reference sequence). Trimming removed 5 bases from V and 0 bases from J, with 12 bases in between. This CDR3 is 15 amino acids long. The CDR3 nucleotides are TGTGCCACCAGCGAAAACAGGGCGAGCACAGATACGCAGTATTTT. Protein: CATSENRASTDTQYF.

This clone appeared once. The chain uses TRBV5-1 and TRBJ2-7; maybe TRBD1 (6 bases). CDR3 length equals 13 residues. V was cut by 3 bases and J by 6 bases, with 13 bases left in between. Germline-derived CDR1 and CDR2 are SGHRS and YFSETQ. The CDR3 is CASSSDSFFEQYF. In DNA form, the CDR3 reads TGCGCCAGCAGCTCGGACAGTTTTTTCGAGCAGTACTTC. The variable domain in full, with the rest retrieved from reference TRBV5-1 and TRBJ2-7, is KAGVTQTPRYLIKTRGQQVTLSCSPISGHRSVSWYQQTPGQGLQFLFEYFSETQRNKGNFPGRFSGRQFSNSRSEMNVSTLELGDSALYLCASSSDSFFEQYFGPGTRLTVT.

The chain carries TRBV2 and TRBJ1-1, with 9 bases aligning to TRBD1. The CDR3 loop spans 15 amino acids. The germline gives CDR1 SNHLY, CDR2 FYNNEI. With V trimmed by 7 bases and J by 4 bases, 10 bases remained unmatched. The CDR3 here is CASTQGAALGTEAFF. The CDR3 DNA follows: TGTGCCAGCACACAGGGGGCGGCCCTAGGCACTGAAGCTTTCTTT.

This clone was seen just once. This sequence joins TRBV10-3 and TRBJ1-2; 10 bases map to TRBD1. The CDR3 is 12 residues long. Looked up from germline, CDR1 is ENHRY and CDR2 is SYGVKD. V gave up 6 bases and J gave up 14 bases; unmatched junction bases: 9. CDR3 sequence (DNA): TGTGCCATCAGGGGGACAGGGGCCGCTTGTACCTTC. Translating it yields CAIRGTGAACTF.

The genes are TRBV28 and TRBJ1-2; 8 nucleotides agree with TRBD1. The CDR3 runs 13 residues. After removal of 6 bases from V and 3 bases from J, the junction contained 3 bases not matched to a gene. CDR1 MDHEN and CDR2 SYDVKM come from the germline V gene. CDR3 region: CASRPGGYYGYTF. The CDR3 DNA follows: TGTGCCAGCAGACCAGGGGGCTACTATGGCTACACCTTC.

This rearrangement joins TRBV6-1 to TRBJ1-5; TRBD1 might be the D (6 bases). This CDR3 has 19 amino acids. Trimming shortened V by 4 bases and J by 0 bases, and 22 bases separated the two germline ends. Germline CDR1 MNHNS, CDR2 SASEGT. CDR3 DNA sequence: TGTGCCAGCAGTGGCCTGTCGGGCAGGGGCCCTTATAGCAATCAGCCCCAGCATTTT. It translates to CASSGLSGRGPYSNQPQHF.

V is TRBV19 and J is TRBJ1-4; 11 bases match TRBD1. J lost 6 bases, V lost 3 bases, and 0 bases had no gene match. Germline V gene lookup returns CDR1 LNHDA and CDR2 SQIVND (reference sequence). The CDR3 has 14 amino acids. The CDR3 DNA reads TGTGCCAGTAGTATGGGACAGGGGGATGAAAAACTGTTTTTT. Its translation is CASSMGQGDEKLFF.

The rearrangement joins TRBV15 to TRBJ2-5, with TRBD2 matching 11 bases. J was trimmed by 11 bases and V by 0 bases; bases with no gene match: 11. CDR1 LNHNV and CDR2 YYDKDF come from the germline V gene (reference sequence). The CDR3 spans 16 residues. The CDR3 bases are TGTGCCACCAGCAGAGATTTGCTAGCGGGGGGCCCGCGGCAGTACTTC. Its protein product is CATSRDLLAGGPRQYF. Full variable domain (missing parts from reference TRBV15 and TRBJ2-5): DAMVIQNPRYQVTQFGKPVTLSCSQTLNHNVMYWYQQKSSQAPKLLFHYYDKDFNNEADTPDNFQSRRPNTSFCFLDIRSPGLGDTAMYLCATSRDLLAGGPRQYFGPGTRLLVL.

The chain uses TRBV29-1 and TRBJ2-7, with TRBD1 identical over 9 bases. With V trimmed by 2 bases and J by 3 bases, 5 bases remained unmatched. The CDR3 runs to 14 residues. Germline V lookup: CDR1 SQVTM, CDR2 ANQGSEA. The CDR3 DNA reads as TGCAGCGTTGAACCGGAGACAGGGGGCTACGAGCAGTACTTC. Translating it yields CSVEPETGGYEQYF.

A few counts support this clone. The genes are TRBV19 and TRBJ2-7, with 8 bases fitting TRBD1. The CDR3 loop spans 15 amino acids. The ends lost 0 bases at V and 0 bases at J; junction bases unmatched: 1. The V gene's germline CDR1 is LNHDA and CDR2 SQIVND (reference sequence). The chain's CDR3 is CASSIEGTGSYEQYF. CDR3 bases: TGTGCCAGTAGTATAGAAGGGACAGGCTCCTACGAGCAGTACTTC.

The V call is TRBV20-1, the J call TRBJ1-2; TRBD1 is a possible D gene (6 bases). The CDR3 spans 14 residues. The V gene lost 3 bases and the J gene lost 4 bases, with 15 bases spanning the gap. Per germline, CDR1 DFQATT and CDR2 SNEGSKA (reference sequence). CDR3: CSASRRGGSYGYTF. Written as DNA, the CDR3 is TGCAGTGCTAGTCGAAGGGGGGGAAGCTATGGCTACACCTTC.

The chain links TRBV3-1 (or the pseudogene TRBV3-2) to TRBJ1-2; weak D call: TRBD1 (6 bases). The germline V and J ends were trimmed by 4 bases and 0 bases, with 9 bases remaining between them. Germline CDR1 and CDR2: LGHDT and YNNKEL (reference sequence). CDR3 length: 14 amino acids. CDR3 DNA sequence: TGTGCCAGCAGCCCGCGGACAGCTAACTATGGCTACACCTTC. This codes for CASSPRTANYGYTF.

This clone was seen only a few times. The rearrangement uses TRBV7-3 and TRBJ2-5; D is undetermined. There are 13 residues in the CDR3. Trimming took off 2 bases at V and 0 bases at J, with 4 bases between the two ends. Germline V lookup: CDR1 SGHTA, CDR2 FQGTGA. CDR3 residues: CASSLGHQETQYF. DNA of the CDR3: TGTGCCAGCAGCTTAGGGCACCAAGAGACCCAGTACTTC. The full variable domain, in which reference TRBV7-3 and TRBJ2-5 provide the parts outside the CDR3, is GAGVSQTPSNKVTEKGKYVELRCDPISGHTALYWYRQSLGQGPEFLIYFQGTGAADDSGLPNDRFFAVRPEGSVSTLKIQRTERGDSAVYLCASSLGHQETQYFGPGTRLLVL.

The chain joins TRBV7-2 to TRBJ2-1, with 11 bases identical to TRBD2. The V segment lost 7 bases and the J segment 9 bases; nucleotides outside the gene matches: 5. Germline assignment: CDR1 SGHTA and CDR2 FQGNSA. The CDR3 spans 13 residues. DNA for the CDR3: TGTGCCAGCACTGGACTAGCGGGCTCTGAGCAGTTCTTC. This sequence encodes CASTGLAGSEQFF.

This clone was detected ten times or more. V gene TRBV19 combines with J gene TRBJ1-1; the D gene is possibly TRBD1 (6 bases). The CDR3 consists of 14 residues. The V end was cut by 4 bases, the J end by 6 bases, with 15 bases between. CDR1 is LNHDA, CDR2 SQIVND, per germline (reference sequence). This CDR3 reads CASSTTSWGPEAFF. The CDR3 DNA reads TGTGCCAGTAGTACAACCTCCTGGGGGCCTGAAGCTTTCTTT.

V gene TRBV7-2 combines with J gene TRBJ2-2; D might be TRBD2 (7 bases). V shed 5 bases and J shed 2 bases, with 15 bases lying between them. Looked up from germline, CDR1 is SGHTA and CDR2 is FQGNSA. The CDR3 totals 16 residues. This CDR3 is CASSGDGGTNTGELFF. In DNA form, the CDR3 reads TGTGCCAGCAGCGGAGACGGGGGGACAAACACCGGGGAGCTGTTTTTT.